A selection of T cell receptor beta chains follows, all from one sample in a study of T-cell reconstitution after alpha-beta-depleted transplantation in children. One entry per CDR3 protein results from TCRdb running MiXCR on the PCR reads. The sample includes a few hundred thousand distinct CDR3 sequences, over 10% of them seen just once. Here the sequenced sample was PBMCs, mostly from graft donor cells, taken 360 days after TCRalphabeta/CD19-depleted stem cell transplant. These receptors came from a male patient between 10 and 17 years old who had a stem cell transplant for acute myeloid leukemia, so the T cells may come from the graft donor. Both conserved end residues are part of each CDR3. The D gene is left open where the match is weak. Clone size is not always given. Where it is, it says once, few, many or a class for expanded clones.

j_call	d_call	clone_size	v_call	cdr3_aa	cdr3_nt
TRBJ2-7	TRBD2	-	TRBV12-3/TRBV12-4	CASSLAVAGGVHEQYF	TGTGCCAGCAGTTTAGCGGTAGCGGGAGGAGTCCACGAGCAGTACTTC
TRBJ2-5	TRBD2	-	TRBV6-1	CASSQGLAGREYETQYF	TGTGCCAGCAGTCAAGGACTAGCGGGAAGGGAGTATGAGACCCAGTACTTC
TRBJ2-5	TRBD2	few	TRBV20-1	CSARVTGGGETQYF	TGCAGTGCTAGAGTCACGGGAGGAGGGGAGACCCAGTACTTC
TRBJ2-7	-	few	TRBV6-5	CASSYFQIDTYEQYF	TGTGCCAGCAGTTACTTCCAGATAGACACCTACGAGCAGTACTTC
TRBJ2-1	-	few	TRBV7-3	CASSRLGGNEQFF	TGTGCCAGCAGCCGACTAGGCGGCAATGAGCAGTTCTTC
TRBJ2-1	TRBD2	-	TRBV20-1	CSAWTSGRGGNVEQFF	TGCAGTGCGTGGACTAGCGGGAGAGGAGGCAATGTAGAGCAGTTCTTC
TRBJ2-7	TRBD1	-	TRBV5-1	CASSWNRGWESEQYF	TGCGCCAGCAGCTGGAACAGGGGATGGGAATCCGAGCAGTACTTC
TRBJ2-3	-	-	TRBV4-2	CASSLPRETSDTQYF	TGTGCCAGCAGCCTTCCTCGGGAGACCTCAGATACGCAGTATTTT
TRBJ2-7	TRBD1	many	TRBV29-1	CSAQVPQTGASYEQYF	TGCAGCGCCCAAGTACCCCAGACAGGGGCCTCCTACGAGCAGTACTTC
TRBJ2-1	TRBD2	many	TRBV14	CASSQGMTSGRPPHSYNEQFF	TGTGCCAGCAGCCAGGGTATGACTAGCGGGAGGCCCCCTCACTCCTACAATGAGCAGTTCTTC
TRBJ2-1	-	few	TRBV7-2	CASSLWTEQFF	TGTGCCAGCAGCTTATGGACTGAGCAGTTCTTC
TRBJ2-7	TRBD2	many	TRBV20-1	CSAILADLRGEQYF	TGCAGTGCTATCCTAGCGGACCTGCGGGGCGAGCAGTACTTC
TRBJ2-5	-	few	TRBV20-1	CSRTEQETQYF	TGCAGTCGGACTGAGCAAGAGACCCAGTACTTC
TRBJ2-5	-	few	TRBV27	CAVPDGQGQETQYF	TGTGCCGTCCCAGACGGGCAGGGCCAAGAGACCCAGTACTTC
TRBJ2-7	-	many	TRBV28	CASSPVGSGYEQYF	TGTGCCAGCAGCCCGGTGGGCTCGGGGTACGAGCAGTACTTC
TRBJ2-5	TRBD2	-	TRBV28	CASSHLLAAQETQYF	TGTGCCAGCAGCCATCTCCTAGCGGCCCAAGAGACCCAGTACTTC
TRBJ2-1	-	-	TRBV6-5	CASSSSTSGSYNEQFF	-
TRBJ2-5	-	many	TRBV2	CAITLTGIQETQYF	TGTGCCATCACTTTGACGGGAATCCAAGAGACCCAGTACTTC
TRBJ2-2	TRBD2	few	TRBV29-1	CSARTSGSIGELFF	TGCAGCGCCCGGACTAGCGGGAGCATCGGGGAGCTGTTTTTT
TRBJ2-7	TRBD2	few	TRBV20-1	CSAHSPASGRANYEQYF	TGCAGTGCCCATAGCCCTGCTAGCGGGAGGGCCAACTACGAGCAGTACTTC
TRBJ2-5	-	-	TRBV27	CASRLAQGRGETQYF	TGTGCCAGCCGCCTAGCTCAGGGGCGAGGGGAGACCCAGTACTTC
TRBJ2-7	TRBD2	few	TRBV10-3	CAISDGLAGGSSYEQYF	TGTGCCATCAGTGATGGTCTAGCGGGAGGGAGCTCCTACGAGCAGTACTTC
TRBJ2-1	-	many	TRBV7-2	CASSYDGNLYNEQFF	TGTGCCAGCAGCTATGACGGGAACTTATACAATGAGCAGTTCTTC
TRBJ2-1	TRBD2	-	TRBV20-1	CSAQLAGGPNEQFF	TGCAGTGCGCAGCTAGCGGGAGGGCCCAATGAGCAGTTCTTC
TRBJ2-1	TRBD2	many	TRBV12-3/TRBV12-4	CASSPTSGRANEQFF	TGTGCCAGCAGCCCCACTAGCGGGAGGGCCAATGAGCAGTTCTTC
TRBJ2-1	-	-	TRBV5-1	CASSLAGTGAYNEQFF	TGCGCCAGCAGTTTAGCCGGGACGGGAGCCTACAATGAGCAGTTCTTC
TRBJ1-1	-	few	TRBV5-1	CASSFDAENTEAFF	TGCGCCAGCAGCTTTGACGCCGAGAACACTGAAGCTTTCTTT
TRBJ1-1	-	few	TRBV6-1	CASSQLTSIEAFF	TGTGCCAGCAGTCAACTGACTTCGATCGAAGCTTTCTTT
TRBJ2-1	-	few	TRBV10-3	CAILKMRTPGDNEQFF	TGTGCCATCTTAAAAATGCGGACCCCCGGAGACAATGAGCAGTTCTTC
TRBJ2-3	TRBD2	-	TRBV28	CASCSSGGATDTQYF	TGTGCCAGCTGCTCTAGCGGGGGAGCCACAGATACGCAGTATTTT
TRBJ2-7	-	-	TRBV12-3/TRBV12-4	CASSLSIWLYEQYF	TGTGCCAGCAGTTTAAGTATTTGGCTGTACGAGCAGTACTTC
TRBJ2-3	TRBD2	-	TRBV7-2	CASSPTRLAGLRDTQYF	TGTGCCAGCAGCCCCACCCGACTAGCGGGACTTAGAGATACGCAGTATTTT
TRBJ2-5	TRBD1	-	TRBV12-3/TRBV12-4	CASSGTVQYQETQYF	TGTGCCAGCAGCGGGACAGTCCAGTACCAAGAGACCCAGTACTTC
TRBJ2-3	TRBD2	few	TRBV27	CASSFGDYLRTDTQYF	TGTGCCAGCAGTTTCGGGGACTACCTACGGACAGATACGCAGTATTTT
TRBJ2-1	TRBD2	-	TRBV20-1	CSATGTSGKNEQFF	TGCAGTGCTACCGGGACTAGCGGGAAAAATGAGCAGTTCTTC
TRBJ2-7	-	many	TRBV7-2	CASSLRVAFYEQYF	TGTGCCAGCAGCTTAAGAGTAGCTTTCTACGAGCAGTACTTC
TRBJ1-4	TRBD1	few	TRBV29-1	CSARQGSAGNEKLFF	TGCAGCGCCAGACAGGGGTCTGCGGGAAATGAAAAACTGTTTTTT
TRBJ2-7	-	-	TRBV5-5	CASSPGIGVSYEQYF	TGTGCCAGCAGCCCAGGGATCGGGGTGTCCTACGAGCAGTACTTC
TRBJ2-7	-	many	TRBV29-1	CSGGTGGEQYF	TGCAGCGGGGGGACCGGGGGAGAGCAGTACTTC
TRBJ2-7	TRBD1	-	TRBV20-1	CSARRSAGTGPFYEQYF	TGCAGTGCTAGGAGGAGCGCCGGGACAGGGCCTTTCTACGAGCAGTACTTC
TRBJ2-1	-	-	TRBV7-2	CASSAQFGNEQFF	TGTGCCAGCAGCGCCCAATTCGGGAATGAGCAGTTCTTC
TRBJ2-5	-	few	TRBV5-4	CASSRVQGQETQYF	TGTGCCAGCAGCCGTGTACAGGGCCAAGAGACCCAGTACTTC
TRBJ2-6	-	-	TRBV2	CASSEVSFSGANVLTF	TGTGCCAGCAGTGAAGTGTCATTCTCTGGGGCCAACGTCCTGACTTTC
TRBJ2-5	-	many	TRBV3-1	CASRRPPARAQYF	TGTGCCAGCAGACGCCCTCCTGCGAGGGCCCAGTACTTC
TRBJ2-2	-	-	TRBV15	CATSRVTGSTGELFF	TGTGCCACCAGCAGAGTTACAGGGAGCACCGGGGAGCTGTTTTTT
TRBJ2-3	-	-	TRBV28	CASSLRGDNTDTQYF	TGTGCCAGCAGTTTACGAGGGGACAACACAGATACGCAGTATTTT
TRBJ2-5	-	few	TRBV12-3/TRBV12-4	CASTYGPNPQETQYF	TGTGCCAGCACCTACGGTCCTAATCCCCAAGAGACCCAGTACTTC
TRBJ2-7	TRBD1	-	TRBV20-1	CSHTRGQGFNEQYF	TGCAGTCACACCCGGGGACAGGGTTTTAACGAGCAGTACTTC
TRBJ2-7	-	-	TRBV6-5	CASSIREGWPLTYEQYF	TGTGCCAGCAGTATACGTGAAGGGTGGCCACTCACCTACGAGCAGTACTTC
TRBJ2-7	-	-	TRBV28	CASMGPPTYEQYF	TGTGCCAGCATGGGCCCACCTACCTACGAGCAGTACTTC
TRBJ2-2	-	-	TRBV25-1	CASSDRLITGELFF	TGTGCCAGCAGTGACAGGTTGATCACCGGGGAGCTGTTTTTT
TRBJ2-2	TRBD2	-	TRBV20-1	CSASTSGGTYTGELFF	TGCAGTGCTAGTACTAGCGGAGGGACTTACACCGGGGAGCTGTTTTTT
TRBJ1-1	-	-	TRBV6-1	CATRPGLVVGEAFF	TGTGCCACCAGGCCGGGACTAGTCGTCGGTGAAGCTTTCTTT
TRBJ2-1	-	-	TRBV18	CASSPQGTRWDEQFF	TGTGCCAGCTCACCACAGGGGACACGTTGGGATGAGCAGTTCTTC
TRBJ2-1	TRBD2	few	TRBV7-3	CASSYRGLDNEQFF	TGTGCCAGCAGCTACCGGGGACTAGATAATGAGCAGTTCTTC